The clone carrying this T cell receptor beta chain has at least ten counts. Researchers attached unique molecular identifiers to individual cDNA molecules. TCRdb re-derived calls from the 5' RACE reads in MiXCR, one entry per CDR3 protein. Of around 61,000 distinct CDR3 sequences listed, approximately 12% are singletons. The sample belongs to a study of early T cells in non-severe SARS-CoV-2 infection. Turning to the study itself: The chains were unpaired, and the sequenced material was bulk RNA from unsorted whole blood.

V was shortened by 1 base and J by 1 base, with 8 bases between the two germline ends. Germline lookup yields CDR1 MNHEY and CDR2 SVGEGT. CDR3 size: 14 residues. Sequencing was done on a sample of whole blood. The source is an adult who was a healthcare worker with PCR-confirmed SARS-CoV-2 infection or an uninfected control (not recorded which). The rearrangement uses TRBV6-2 or TRBV6-3 and TRBJ2-7, with unresolved D. The CDR3 DNA reads TGTGCCAGCAGTTACTACCTGCTTTCCTACGAGCAGTACTTC. Translating it yields CASSYYLLSYEQYF.